The 10 T cell receptor beta chains presented below share a single source sample, sequenced in a study of T cells in Graves' hyperthyroidism and ophthalmopathy. Amplified TCR beta CDR3 regions derived from RNA transcripts. Primed by the HTBI set, a first-round RT-PCR was run on the TCR CDR3. MiXCR, applied by TCRdb to the multiplex PCR reads, yields one record per CDR3 protein. The top ten clones hold 8% to 9% of a sample with 800,000 or so distinct CDR3 sequences, 38% of them seen once. The specimen sequenced was blood. These receptors were taken from a man in his late teens or twenties with Graves' hyperthyroidism.

The rearrangement uses TRBV20-1 and TRBJ2-7; D is possibly TRBD2 (5 bases). V lost 1 base, J lost 3 bases, and 19 bases lay in between. Germline-derived CDR1 and CDR2 are DFQATT and SNEGSKA (reference sequence). This CDR3 region has 16 residues. CDR3 in DNA: TGCAGTGCTAGAGTAGGAAGGGTGACACTAGGCTACGAGCAGTACTTC. Its protein product is CSARVGRVTLGYEQYF.

This clonotype was seen a few times. This chain links TRBV12-3 or TRBV12-4 with TRBJ2-7, with D perhaps matching TRBD1 (5 bases). V was cut by 2 bases and J by 5 bases, with 10 bases left in between. This CDR3 has 13 residues. This chain's CDR3 is CASSLPGFHEQYF. The DNA of the CDR3 is TGTGCCAGCAGTTTACCAGGGTTCCACGAGCAGTACTTC.

There are many counts of this clonotype. The rearrangement uses TRBV7-2 and TRBJ1-1; no reliable D call. With 5 bases removed from V and 6 bases from J, the gap between germline ends came to 16 bases. CDR1 and CDR2 (germline): SGHTA, FQGNSA. The CDR3 spans 14 residues. CDR3 DNA sequence: TGTGCCAGCAGCCCCCGCTCCGCGAGCCCTGAAGCTTTCTTT. This sequence encodes CASSPRSASPEAFF.

This clonotype was picked up a small number of times. The junction and the germline gene differ at one end; a read error may be behind it. The chain has TRBV10-3 and TRBJ1-5, with 8 bases fitting TRBD1. From germline, CDR1 is ENHRY and CDR2 SYGVKD. The CDR3 extends over 15 amino acids. CDR3: CASSPRDRPSGPQHF. The CDR3 nucleotides are TGTGCCAGCAGTCCCCGGGACAGGCCCTCCGGGCCCCAGCATTTT.

Worth noting for this clonotype: One base away lies a much larger clone, so this may be a sequencing read error. The V call is TRBV20-1, the J call TRBJ1-1; D uncertain. The CDR3 length is 11 residues. Germline values: CDR1 DFQATT, CDR2 SNEGSKA (reference sequence). V was pared by 3 bases and J by 3 bases, with 5 bases between. The CDR3 sequence: CSARVHTEAFF. DNA of the CDR3: TGCAGTGCTAGGGTTCACACTGAAGCTTTCTTT.

This chain connects TRBV12-3 or TRBV12-4 to TRBJ1-5; D is uncertain. V lost 6 bases and J lost 11, with 2 bases in between. This CDR3 has 8 amino acids. The CDR3 bases are TGTGCCAGCAGCTCCCAGCATTTT. Protein product: CASSSQHF.

In this sample, this clonotype turned up once. The rearrangement uses TRBV10-3 and TRBJ2-2; TRBD1 agrees at 7 bases. V trimming: 10 bases; J trimming: 3 bases; junction bases outside the gene matches: 8. Germline V gene sequence: CDR1 ENHRY, CDR2 SYGVKD. The CDR3 is 14 amino acids. CDR3: CASNPQGDTGELFF. The CDR3 DNA reads TGTGCCAGCAACCCCCAGGGGGACACCGGGGAGCTGTTTTTT.

This clonotype was found a few times. An end of the junction does not agree with germline; a read error may underlie this. The chain carries TRBV7-8 and TRBJ1-5, with a weak D call TRBD1 (5 bases). The length of the CDR3 is 14 residues. Germline assignment: CDR1 SGHVS and CDR2 FQNEAQ. The CDR3 protein is CASSQDGHNQPQHF. CDR3 bases: TGCGCCAGCAGCCAAGATGGACATAATCAGCCCCAGCATTTT.

The chain's CDR3 is CASTHRGGRGTEAFF. In DNA form, the CDR3 reads TGTGCCAGCACCCATCGTGGGGGCAGAGGCACTGAAGCTTTCTTT. V usage is TRBV5-5 and J usage is TRBJ1-1; D is perhaps TRBD1 (6 bases). Germline V CDR1 and CDR2: SGHKS, YYEKEE (reference sequence). V was trimmed by 6 bases and J by 4 bases, leaving 19 bases between them. The CDR3 totals 15 residues.

This clonotype was found a few times. The V and J genes are TRBV19 and TRBJ1-6; no reliable D call. V was pared by 1 base and J by 9 bases, with 13 bases between. From germline, CDR1 is LNHDA and CDR2 SQIVND (reference sequence). The CDR3 sequence is 15 residues long. The CDR3 region is CASSIAPTEGSPLHF. Here the CDR3 DNA reads TGTGCCAGTAGTATAGCCCCGACGGAGGGTTCACCCCTCCACTTT.